The sequence of this T cell receptor beta chain was determined in a study of T cell responses to AZD1222 COVID-19 vaccine. Whole-study findings and limits: Reportedly, nearly half the spike-specific TCRs target unmutated variant regions. Donors were mostly white British, more females; clonal diversity possibly underestimated. Dominant at 160-218 and 743-854, vaccine-associated CD4 TCRs also spanned spike.

V was pared by 5 bases and J by 5 bases, with 9 bases of the junction left unmatched. The germline CDR1 and CDR2 sequences are SGHKS and YYEKEE (reference sequence). The length of the CDR3 is 14 residues. TCRdb's table, derived via immunoSEQ multiplex PCR, lists solely in-frame clones and lacks some. The sample has around 110,000 clones, roughly 88% seen once. Comment on this clone: Its antigen is as yet unknown.

Sequenced material: peripheral blood, taken on day 0 of MenACWY control vaccination. The chain carries TRBV5-5 and TRBJ1-2, with 7 bases identical to TRBD1. This receptor was identified in an adult in good health. The CDR3 reads CASRSPGQRYGYTF. The CDR3 nucleotides read TGTGCCAGCAGGTCACCGGGACAGAGATATGGCTACACCTTC.